A selection of T cell receptor beta chains follows, all from one sample in a study of human T cells and chemical hapten exposure. TCRdb re-derived calls from the RACE reads in MiXCR, one entry per CDR3 protein. The repertoire includes about 80,000 distinct CDR3 sequences, around 10% of them detected once, and 1.6% sits in the top ten. The starting material was whole blood, obtained in connection with sensitization to the hapten diphenylcyclopropenone (DPC). The receptors derive from a man aged 18-30 years with alopecia areata. Some clones in this sample may be carry-over from other donors' samples. The CDR3 runs from the conserved cysteine through the conserved F or W. A D gene is named only where the DNA matches it firmly. The size entry is marked missing in some rows and otherwise reads once, few, many or a size class.

d_gene,v_gene,abundance,j_gene,CDR3aa,CDR3nt
TRBD1,TRBV7-8,few,TRBJ2-1,CASSLEPGQGEGFGQFF,TGTGCCAGCAGCCTGGAGCCTGGACAGGGGGAGGGTTTTGGGCAGTTCTTC
TRBD2,TRBV28,-,TRBJ2-4,CASSTPGLAGEGKNIQYF,TGTGCCAGCAGTACGCCGGGACTAGCGGGGGAGGGCAAAAACATTCAGTACTTC
TRBD1,TRBV5-5,few,TRBJ2-5,CASSLRTTGGQETQYF,TGTGCCAGCAGCTTACGCACGACAGGGGGCCAAGAGACCCAGTACTTC
-,TRBV6-2/TRBV6-3,many,TRBJ2-2,CASSYVGEGTGELFF,TGTGCCAGCAGTTACGTGGGGGAAGGCACCGGGGAGCTGTTTTTT
-,TRBV4-2,few,TRBJ2-7,CASSPVGGFTYEQYF,TGTGCCAGCAGCCCTGTCGGGGGATTTACCTACGAGCAGTACTTC
TRBD1,TRBV7-3,many,TRBJ1-1,CASSLGQGTEAFF,TGTGCCAGCAGCTTAGGACAGGGGACTGAAGCTTTCTTT
-,TRBV7-3,few,TRBJ2-3,CASSLSGSSGDTQYF,TGTGCCAGCAGCTTATCTGGCAGTTCGGGGGATACGCAGTATTTT
-,TRBV29-1,few,TRBJ2-2,CSLQRETGELFF,TGCAGCCTCCAGCGTGAGACCGGGGAGCTGTTTTTT
-,TRBV9,few,TRBJ1-1,CASSVTSAGNVLFF,TGTGCCAGCAGCGTAACATCAGCAGGGAATGTACTCTTCTTT
TRBD1,TRBV11-2,many,TRBJ2-2,CASRYQGANTGELFF,TGTGCCAGCAGATACCAGGGGGCGAACACCGGGGAGCTGTTTTTT
-,TRBV19,many,TRBJ2-6,CASTPFRITTGANVLTF,TGTGCCAGTACCCCATTCAGGATTACCACTGGGGCCAACGTCCTGACTTTC
-,TRBV20-1,few,TRBJ2-1,CSGLRQGFIEQFF,TGCAGTGGGCTCCGGCAGGGGTTCATTGAGCAGTTCTTC
-,TRBV27,-,TRBJ2-2,CASSYIGAGAYRELFF,TGTGCCAGCAGTTACATCGGGGCGGGGGCCTACCGGGAGCTGTTTTTT
-,TRBV7-9,many,TRBJ1-4,CASSSQEKLFF,TGTGCCAGCAGCTCCCAAGAAAAACTGTTTTTT
-,TRBV9,few,TRBJ2-7,CASSVDPNEYEQYF,TGTGCCAGCAGCGTGGACCCAAACGAATACGAGCAGTACTTC
TRBD1,TRBV6-5,-,TRBJ1-5,CASRKTGDNQPQHF,TGTGCCAGCAGGAAGACAGGGGACAATCAGCCCCAGCATTTT
TRBD1,TRBV11-2,many,TRBJ1-1,CASSLSVGTVNTEAFF,TGTGCCAGCAGCTTATCTGTAGGGACAGTGAACACTGAAGCTTTCTTT
-,TRBV7-9,few,TRBJ2-5,CASSRDSSQETQYF,TGTGCCAGCAGCAGGGACTCTAGTCAAGAGACCCAGTACTTC
TRBD2,TRBV6-2/TRBV6-3,few,TRBJ2-1,CASSYGGELFNEQFF,TGTGCCAGCAGTTACGGGGGGGAACTTTTCAATGAGCAGTTCTTC
-,TRBV2,-,TRBJ1-1,CASEGRVNTEAFF,TGTGCCAGCGAGGGACGAGTGAACACTGAAGCTTTCTTT
-,TRBV7-2,-,TRBJ2-5,CASSLGIVRGAGQETQYF,TGTGCCAGCAGCTTAGGGATTGTTCGGGGGGCAGGGCAAGAGACCCAGTACTTC
-,TRBV9,-,TRBJ2-2,CASSGTSPNTGELFF,TGTGCCAGCAGCGGAACAAGTCCGAACACCGGGGAGCTGTTTTTT
TRBD2,TRBV12-3/TRBV12-4,-,TRBJ2-3,CASSFGTGRDAQYF,TGTGCCAGCAGTTTTGGGACGGGGAGGGACGCACAGTATTTT
-,TRBV2,-,TRBJ2-5,CAPQIQGGETQYF,TGTGCCCCCCAAATTCAGGGGGGGGAGACCCAGTACTTC
TRBD2,TRBV20-1,-,TRBJ2-3,CSARTSGVTDTQYF,TGCAGTGCTCGGACTAGCGGGGTCACAGATACGCAGTATTTT
-,TRBV7-9,-,TRBJ2-2,CASSLRGGELFF,TGTGCCAGCAGCCTAAGGGGCGGGGAGCTGTTTTTT
TRBD1,TRBV5-1,-,TRBJ1-1,CASSSTGGVPEAFF,TGCGCCAGCAGCTCGACAGGGGGCGTCCCTGAAGCTTTCTTT
TRBD1,TRBV12-3/TRBV12-4,many,TRBJ2-7,CASRAEGTGGVEQYF,TGTGCCAGCAGGGCAGAAGGGACAGGGGGCGTCGAGCAGTACTTC
-,TRBV29-1,-,TRBJ2-7,CSVPDRQVQYF,TGCAGCGTGCCTGACAGACAGGTGCAGTACTTC
-,TRBV11-3,many,TRBJ2-2,CASTLSGTGELFF,TGTGCCAGCACCTTGAGCGGCACCGGGGAGCTGTTTTTT
-,TRBV7-8,few,TRBJ1-1,CASSLSAGLNTEAFF,TGTGCCAGCAGCTTGTCTGCGGGGTTGAACACTGAAGCTTTCTTT
-,TRBV27,large,TRBJ2-1,CASSQLGSEQFF,TGTGCCAGCAGTCAACTAGGCAGTGAGCAGTTCTTC
TRBD1,TRBV7-7,few,TRBJ2-3,CASSLGDSPDTQYF,TGTGCCAGCAGCTTAGGGGACAGTCCAGATACGCAGTATTTT
-,TRBV29-1,-,TRBJ1-4,CSVSVLLTAATNEKLFF,TGCAGCGTTTCGGTTCTATTAACAGCAGCAACTAATGAAAAACTGTTTTTT
-,TRBV3-1,few,TRBJ1-5,CASSHSTDQPQHF,TGTGCCAGCAGCCATTCTACTGATCAGCCCCAGCATTTT
TRBD1,TRBV19,few,TRBJ1-6,CASSPRQGELAPLHF,TGTGCCAGTAGTCCCCGACAGGGGGAATTGGCACCCCTCCACTTT
-,TRBV12-3/TRBV12-4,few,TRBJ1-5,CASSLVMGGAQPQHF,TGTGCCAGCAGTTTAGTGATGGGGGGGGCTCAGCCCCAGCATTTT
-,TRBV7-2,many,TRBJ2-1,CASSLEARSNNEQFF,TGTGCCAGCAGCTTAGAGGCGCGGTCCAACAATGAGCAGTTCTTC
-,TRBV5-6,-,TRBJ2-7,CASSFSGAYEQYF,TGTGCCAGCAGCTTCTCAGGGGCTTACGAGCAGTACTTC
-,TRBV2,many,TRBJ2-5,CASSEAPGRTQYF,TGTGCCAGCAGTGAAGCTCCGGGTAGGACCCAGTACTTC